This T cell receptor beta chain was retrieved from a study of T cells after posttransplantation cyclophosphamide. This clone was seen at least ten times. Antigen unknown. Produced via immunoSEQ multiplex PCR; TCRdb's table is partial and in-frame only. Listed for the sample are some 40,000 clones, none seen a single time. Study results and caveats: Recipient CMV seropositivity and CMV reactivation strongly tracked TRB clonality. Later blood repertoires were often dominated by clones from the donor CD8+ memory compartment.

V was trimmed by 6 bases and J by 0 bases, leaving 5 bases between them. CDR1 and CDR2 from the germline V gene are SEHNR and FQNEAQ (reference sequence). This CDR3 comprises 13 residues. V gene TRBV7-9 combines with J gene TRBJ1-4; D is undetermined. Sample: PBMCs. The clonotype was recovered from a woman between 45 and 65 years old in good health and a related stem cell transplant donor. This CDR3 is CASREATNEKLFF. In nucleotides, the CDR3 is TGTGCCAGCAGAGAGGCAACTAATGAAAAACTGTTTTTT.